This T cell receptor (beta chain) was found in a study of T cell responses to AZD1222 COVID-19 vaccine. Study results and caveats: The breadth and depth of Spike-specific TCRs increased once two AZD1222 doses had been given. Baseline seropositives among AZD1222 recipients totaled only 5 or 6. Nearly half of spike-specific TCRs reportedly target variant regions that are unmutated in the B.1.351 and B.1.1.7 variants. Donors were largely white British and mainly female; clonal diversity was possibly underestimated.

Produced via immunoSEQ multiplex PCR; TCRdb's table is partial and in-frame only. The sample holds 200,000 or so clones, almost 95% seen once. The CDR3 contains 15 residues. Germline V CDR1 and CDR2: SGHRS, YFSETQ. V was cut by 0 bases and J by 5 bases, with 15 bases left in between. A note on this clone: Its specificity is not known.

The source material was peripheral blood, sampled on day 0 of AZD1222 vaccination. This receptor was taken from an adult in good health. V is TRBV5-1 and J is TRBJ2-7; a possible D gene is TRBD1 (5 bases). This CDR3 reads CASSLDGNRNDEQYF. In DNA form, the CDR3 reads TGCGCCAGCAGCTTGGATGGTAACAGGAATGACGAGCAGTACTTC.